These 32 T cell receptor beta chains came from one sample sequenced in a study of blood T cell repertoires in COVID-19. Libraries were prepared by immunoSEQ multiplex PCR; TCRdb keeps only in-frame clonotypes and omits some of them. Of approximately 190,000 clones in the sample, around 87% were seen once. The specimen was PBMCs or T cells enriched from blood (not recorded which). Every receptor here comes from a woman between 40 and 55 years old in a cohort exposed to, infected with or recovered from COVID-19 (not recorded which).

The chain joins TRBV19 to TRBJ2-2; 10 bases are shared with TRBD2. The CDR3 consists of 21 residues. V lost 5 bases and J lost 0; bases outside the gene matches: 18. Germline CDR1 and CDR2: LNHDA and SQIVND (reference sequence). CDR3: CASSWRGLAGAPPSNTGELFF. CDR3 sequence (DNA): TGTGCCAGTAGTTGGAGGGGGCTAGCGGGGGCCCCTCCTTCGAACACCGGGGAGCTGTTTTTT.

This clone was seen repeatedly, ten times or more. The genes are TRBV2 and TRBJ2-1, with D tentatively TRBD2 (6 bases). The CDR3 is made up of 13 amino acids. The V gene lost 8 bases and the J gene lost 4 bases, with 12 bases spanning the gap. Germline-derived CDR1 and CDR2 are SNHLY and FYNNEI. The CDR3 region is CASGGLLYNEQFF. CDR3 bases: TGTGCCAGCGGGGGACTTCTTTACAATGAGCAGTTCTTC.

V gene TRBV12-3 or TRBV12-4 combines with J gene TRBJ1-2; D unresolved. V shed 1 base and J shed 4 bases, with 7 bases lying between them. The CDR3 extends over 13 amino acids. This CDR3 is CASSLVTSYGYTF. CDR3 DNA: TGTGCCAGCAGTTTAGTAACAAGCTATGGCTACACCTTC.

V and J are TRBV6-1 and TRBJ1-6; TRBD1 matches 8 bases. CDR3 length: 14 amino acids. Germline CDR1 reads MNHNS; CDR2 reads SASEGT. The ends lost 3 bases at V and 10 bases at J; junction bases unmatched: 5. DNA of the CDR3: TGTGCCAGCAGTGAGGACAGGGAGTTATCACCCCTCCACTTT. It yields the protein CASSEDRELSPLHF.

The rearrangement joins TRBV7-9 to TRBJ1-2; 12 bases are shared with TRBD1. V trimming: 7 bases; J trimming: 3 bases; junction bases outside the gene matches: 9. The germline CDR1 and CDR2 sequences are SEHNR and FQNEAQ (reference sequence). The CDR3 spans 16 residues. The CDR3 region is CASIGAGTGGDYGYTF. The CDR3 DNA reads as TGTGCCAGCATCGGAGCCGGGACAGGGGGCGACTATGGCTACACCTTC.

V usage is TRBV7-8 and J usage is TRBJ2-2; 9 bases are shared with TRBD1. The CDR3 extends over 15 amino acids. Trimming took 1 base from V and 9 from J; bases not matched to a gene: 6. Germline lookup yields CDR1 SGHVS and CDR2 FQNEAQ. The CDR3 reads CASSLDRGPSRELFF. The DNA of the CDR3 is TGTGCCAGCAGCTTAGACAGGGGGCCCTCAAGGGAGCTGTTTTTT.

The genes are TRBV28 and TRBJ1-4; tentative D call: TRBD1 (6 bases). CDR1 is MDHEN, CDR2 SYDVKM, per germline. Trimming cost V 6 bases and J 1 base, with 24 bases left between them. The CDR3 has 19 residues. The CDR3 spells CASRRRTGSGDGTNEKLFF. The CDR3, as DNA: TGTGCCAGCAGGAGGAGAACAGGGTCTGGTGATGGAACTAATGAAAAACTGTTTTTT.

The DNA for the CDR3 is TGCAGCGTTGTGGGACAGGGAGGCCGTGGCTACACCTTC. Its protein is CSVVGQGGRGYTF. The V call is TRBV29-1, the J call TRBJ1-2; 9 bases are shared with TRBD1. V was clipped by 4 bases and J by 7 bases; unmatched bases: 7. The germline gives CDR1 SQVTM, CDR2 ANQGSEA. The CDR3 length is 13 residues.

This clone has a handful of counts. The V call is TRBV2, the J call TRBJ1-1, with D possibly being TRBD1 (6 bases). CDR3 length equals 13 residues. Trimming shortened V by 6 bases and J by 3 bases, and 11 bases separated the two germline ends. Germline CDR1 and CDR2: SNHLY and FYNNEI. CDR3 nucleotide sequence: TGTGCCAGCAGGGAACAGGGTGACACTGAAGCTTTCTTT. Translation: CASREQGDTEAFF. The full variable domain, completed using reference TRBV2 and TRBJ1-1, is EPEVTQTPSHQVTQMGQEVILRCVPISNHLYFYWYRQILGQKVEFLVSFYNNEISEKSEIFDDQFSVERPDGSNFTLKIRSTKLEDSAMYFCASREQGDTEAFFGQGTRLTVV.

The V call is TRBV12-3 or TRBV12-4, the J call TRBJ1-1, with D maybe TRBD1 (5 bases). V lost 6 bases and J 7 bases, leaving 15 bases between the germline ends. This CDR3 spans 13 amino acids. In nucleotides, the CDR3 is TGTGCCAGCAGCCCCGACAGTGATAATGAAGCTTTCTTT. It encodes CASSPDSDNEAFF.

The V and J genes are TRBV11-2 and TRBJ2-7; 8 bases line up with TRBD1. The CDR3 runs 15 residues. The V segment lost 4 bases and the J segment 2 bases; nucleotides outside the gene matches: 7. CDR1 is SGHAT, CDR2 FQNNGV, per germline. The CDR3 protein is CASSSRDRRTYEQYF. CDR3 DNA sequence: TGTGCCAGCAGCTCCCGGGACAGGCGGACCTACGAGCAGTACTTC. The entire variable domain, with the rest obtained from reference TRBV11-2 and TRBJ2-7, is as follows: EAGVAQSPRYKIIEKRQSVAFWCNPISGHATLYWYQQILGQGPKLLIQFQNNGVVDDSQLPKDRFSAERLKGVDSTLKIQPAKLEDSAVYLCASSSRDRRTYEQYFGPGTRLTVT.

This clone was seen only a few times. CDR3 DNA: TGCAGCGTTGAGGAGGAGGAACTGAGTGGCTACACCTTC. Its protein is CSVEEEELSGYTF. The J gene is TRBJ1-2, the V gene TRBV29-1; D remains unclear. V lost 3 bases and J lost 7, with 15 bases in between. Germline V gene lookup returns CDR1 SQVTM and CDR2 ANQGSEA. This CDR3 region has 13 residues.

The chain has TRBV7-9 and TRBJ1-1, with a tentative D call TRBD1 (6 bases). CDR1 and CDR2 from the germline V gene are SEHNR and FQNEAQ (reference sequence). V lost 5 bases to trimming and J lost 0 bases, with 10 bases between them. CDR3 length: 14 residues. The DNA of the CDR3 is TGTGCCAGCAGCCACAGGGACATGAACACTGAAGCTTTCTTT. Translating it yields CASSHRDMNTEAFF. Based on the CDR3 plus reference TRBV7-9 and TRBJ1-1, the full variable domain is DTGVSQNPRHKITKRGQNVTFRCDPISEHNRLYWYRQTLGQGPEFLTYFQNEAQLEKSRLLSDRFSAERPKGSFSTLEIQRTEQGDSAMYLCASSHRDMNTEAFFGQGTRLTVV.

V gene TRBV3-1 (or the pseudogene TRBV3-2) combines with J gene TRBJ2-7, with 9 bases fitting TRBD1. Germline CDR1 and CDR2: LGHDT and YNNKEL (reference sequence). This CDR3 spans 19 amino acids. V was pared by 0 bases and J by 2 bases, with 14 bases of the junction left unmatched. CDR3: CASSQEQALRDRVTYEQYF. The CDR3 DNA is TGTGCCAGCAGCCAAGAACAAGCCCTCCGGGACAGGGTTACCTACGAGCAGTACTTC.

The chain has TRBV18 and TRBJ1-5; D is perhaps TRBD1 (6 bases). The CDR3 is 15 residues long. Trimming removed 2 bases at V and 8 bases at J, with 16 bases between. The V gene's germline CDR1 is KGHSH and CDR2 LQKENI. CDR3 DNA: TGTGCCAGCTCACCATACCAGGGGCGGGTTGAGCCCCAGCATTTT. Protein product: CASSPYQGRVEPQHF.

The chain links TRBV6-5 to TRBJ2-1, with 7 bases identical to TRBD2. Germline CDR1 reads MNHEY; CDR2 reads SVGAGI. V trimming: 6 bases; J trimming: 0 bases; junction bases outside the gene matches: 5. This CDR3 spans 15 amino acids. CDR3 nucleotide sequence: TGTGCCAGCAGACTAGCGTTGAGCTCCTACAATGAGCAGTTCTTC. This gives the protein CASRLALSSYNEQFF.

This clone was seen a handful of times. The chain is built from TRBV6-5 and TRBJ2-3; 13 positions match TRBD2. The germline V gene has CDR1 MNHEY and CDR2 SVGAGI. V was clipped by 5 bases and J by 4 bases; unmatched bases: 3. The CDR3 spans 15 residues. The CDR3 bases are TGTGCCAGCAGTCCACTAGCGGGGGGGCCAGATACGCAGTATTTT. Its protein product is CASSPLAGGPDTQYF.

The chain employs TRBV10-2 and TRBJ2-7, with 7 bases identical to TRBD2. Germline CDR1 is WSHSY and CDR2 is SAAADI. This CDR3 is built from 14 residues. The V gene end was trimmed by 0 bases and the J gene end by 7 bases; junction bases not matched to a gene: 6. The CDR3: CASSESTRGREQYF. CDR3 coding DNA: TGCGCCAGCAGTGAGTCGACGCGGGGGAGGGAGCAGTACTTC.

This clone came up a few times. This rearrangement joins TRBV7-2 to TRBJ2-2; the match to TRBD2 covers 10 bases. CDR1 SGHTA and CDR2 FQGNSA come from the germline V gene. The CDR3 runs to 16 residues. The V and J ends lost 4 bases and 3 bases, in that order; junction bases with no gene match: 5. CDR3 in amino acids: CASSWTSGRHTGELFF. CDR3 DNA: TGTGCCAGCAGCTGGACTAGCGGTAGACACACCGGGGAGCTGTTTTTT.

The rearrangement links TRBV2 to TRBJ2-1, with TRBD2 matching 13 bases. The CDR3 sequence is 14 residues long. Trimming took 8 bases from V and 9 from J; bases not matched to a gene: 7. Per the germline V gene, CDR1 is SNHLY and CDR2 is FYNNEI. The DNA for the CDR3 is TGTGCCAGCGGGGGACTAGCGGGGCGGCTTGAGCAGTTCTTC. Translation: CASGGLAGRLEQFF.

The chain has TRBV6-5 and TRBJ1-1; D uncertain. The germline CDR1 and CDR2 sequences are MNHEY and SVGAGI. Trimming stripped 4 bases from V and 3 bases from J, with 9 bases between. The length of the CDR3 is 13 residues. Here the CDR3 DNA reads TGTGCCAGCAGTTTGCGGGAGGACACTGAAGCTTTCTTT. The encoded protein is CASSLREDTEAFF.

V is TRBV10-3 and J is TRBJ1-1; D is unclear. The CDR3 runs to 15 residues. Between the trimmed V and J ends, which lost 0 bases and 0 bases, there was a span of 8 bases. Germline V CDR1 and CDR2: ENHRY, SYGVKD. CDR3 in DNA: TGTGCCATCAGTGAGTCGCGGAGGGTGAACACTGAAGCTTTCTTT. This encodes CAISESRRVNTEAFF.

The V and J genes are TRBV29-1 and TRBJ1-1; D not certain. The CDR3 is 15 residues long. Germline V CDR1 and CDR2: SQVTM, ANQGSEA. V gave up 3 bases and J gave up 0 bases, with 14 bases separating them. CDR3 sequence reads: CSVDNTGIMNTEAFF. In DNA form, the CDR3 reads TGCAGCGTTGATAATACGGGAATCATGAACACTGAAGCTTTCTTT.

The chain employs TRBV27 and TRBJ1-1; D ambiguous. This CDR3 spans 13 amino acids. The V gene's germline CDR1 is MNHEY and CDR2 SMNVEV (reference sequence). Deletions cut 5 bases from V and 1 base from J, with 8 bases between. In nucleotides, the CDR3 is TGTGCCAGCAGTCCAGACACGAACACTGAAGCTTTCTTT. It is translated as CASSPDTNTEAFF.

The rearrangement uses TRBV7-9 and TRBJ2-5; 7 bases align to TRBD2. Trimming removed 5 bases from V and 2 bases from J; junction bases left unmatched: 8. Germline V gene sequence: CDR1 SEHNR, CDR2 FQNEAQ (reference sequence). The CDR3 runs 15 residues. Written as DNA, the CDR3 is TGTGCCAGCAGCCAAGAGGGTAGCGGGCAAGAGACCCAGTACTTC. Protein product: CASSQEGSGQETQYF.

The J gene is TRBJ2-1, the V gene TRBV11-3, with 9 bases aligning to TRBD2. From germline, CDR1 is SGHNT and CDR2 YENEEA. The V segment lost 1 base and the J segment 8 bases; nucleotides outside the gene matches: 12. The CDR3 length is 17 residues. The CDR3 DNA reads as TGTGCCAGCAGCTTAGGATTTAGCGGGAGCACTATGGATGAGCAGTTCTTC. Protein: CASSLGFSGSTMDEQFF.

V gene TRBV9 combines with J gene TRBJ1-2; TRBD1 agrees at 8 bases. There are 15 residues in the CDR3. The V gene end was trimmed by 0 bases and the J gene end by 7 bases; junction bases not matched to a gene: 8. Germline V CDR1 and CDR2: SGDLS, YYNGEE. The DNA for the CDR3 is TGTGCCAGCAGCGTAGAGGACAGGGTTAGGGGTGGCTACACCTTC. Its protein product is CASSVEDRVRGGYTF.

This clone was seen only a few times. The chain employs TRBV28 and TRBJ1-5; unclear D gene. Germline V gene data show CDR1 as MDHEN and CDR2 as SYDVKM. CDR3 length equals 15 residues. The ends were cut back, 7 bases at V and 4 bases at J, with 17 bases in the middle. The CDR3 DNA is TGTGCCAGCACCATCGGAGGGCTTAGGAATCAGCCCCAGCATTTT. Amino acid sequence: CASTIGGLRNQPQHF.

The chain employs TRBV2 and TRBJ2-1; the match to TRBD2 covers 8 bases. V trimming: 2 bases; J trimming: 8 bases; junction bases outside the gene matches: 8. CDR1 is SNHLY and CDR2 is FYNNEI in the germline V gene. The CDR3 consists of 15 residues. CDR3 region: CASSEPLASGYEQFF. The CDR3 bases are TGTGCCAGCAGTGAACCCCTCGCTAGCGGGTATGAGCAGTTCTTC.

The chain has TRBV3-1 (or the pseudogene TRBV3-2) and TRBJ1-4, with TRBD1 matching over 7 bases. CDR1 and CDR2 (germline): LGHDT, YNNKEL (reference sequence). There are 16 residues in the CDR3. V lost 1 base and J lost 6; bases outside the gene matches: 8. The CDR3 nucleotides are TGTGCCAGCAGCCAAGCAGAGGGGACAGCTTATGAAAAACTGTTTTTT. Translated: CASSQAEGTAYEKLFF.

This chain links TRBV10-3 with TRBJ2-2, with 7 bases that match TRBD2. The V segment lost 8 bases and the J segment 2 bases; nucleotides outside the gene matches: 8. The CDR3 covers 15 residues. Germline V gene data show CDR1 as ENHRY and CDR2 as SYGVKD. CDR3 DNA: TGTGCCATCGCCGCCGGGACTACTAACACCGGGGAGCTGTTTTTT. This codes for CAIAAGTTNTGELFF.

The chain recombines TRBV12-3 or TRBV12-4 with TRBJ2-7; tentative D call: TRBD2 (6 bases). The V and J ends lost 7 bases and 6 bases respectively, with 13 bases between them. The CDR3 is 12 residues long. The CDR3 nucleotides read TGTGCCAGCAAACTAGGAGGGGTCGAGCAGTACTTC. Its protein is CASKLGGVEQYF.